This T cell receptor (beta chain) derives from a study of blood T cell repertoires in COVID-19. After removal of 6 bases from V and 4 bases from J, the junction contained 9 bases not matched to a gene. The CDR3 runs to 15 residues. Per the germline V gene, CDR1 is MNHNY and CDR2 is SVGAGI (reference sequence). TCRdb's table, derived via immunoSEQ multiplex PCR, lists solely in-frame clones and lacks some. The table shows about 160,000 clones, with around 90% occurring only once. The chain recombines TRBV6-6 with TRBJ2-1; 7 bases are a match to TRBD1. The sequenced sample consisted of peripheral blood. This TCR was recovered from a man between 60 and 75 years old with acute or convalescent COVID-19. In DNA form, the CDR3 reads TGTGCCAGCAGAACGGGACAGAACTTTTACAATGAGCAGTTCTTC. The encoded protein is CASRTGQNFYNEQFF.